This entry is about one T cell receptor (beta chain). Time point defined: pretreatment peripheral blood. The data derive from a study of PD-L1 blockade in urothelial cancer. Background on the study: Atezolizumab therapy began for patients at some point between 2013 and 2014, dosed at 1,200 mg intravenously every 3 weeks. T cells were recovered from blood samples at a median of roughly 150,000.

Using immunoSEQ multiplex PCR, the repertoire was profiled, and TCRdb retains in-frame clones only, with some absent. The sample has about 81,000 clones, approximately 80% seen once. This CDR3 spans 16 amino acids. Germline V gene sequence: CDR1 SQVTM, CDR2 ANQGSEA. The ends lost 0 bases at V and 0 bases at J; junction bases unmatched: 5. The clonotype comes from a middle-aged man with urothelial cancer. This specimen was PBMCs, taken around atezolizumab (anti-PD-L1) treatment. The chain employs TRBV29-1 and TRBJ2-7, with TRBD1 identical over 10 bases. The chain's CDR3 is CSVEDERTGGSYEQYF. The CDR3 DNA reads as TGCAGCGTTGAAGACGAAAGGACAGGGGGCTCCTACGAGCAGTACTTC.